Listed below are T cell receptor beta chains from one sample, sequenced in a study of CD8+ T cells in alopecia areata. Measured with immunoSEQ multiplex PCR; TCRdb has only the in-frame clones, and not every one. The sample yields about 180,000 clones, about 63% seen once. The material was CD4+ T cells sorted from blood, obtained at week 0. The source of these receptors is a human donor with alopecia areata. Each CDR3 is given with its conserved first and last residue. Each record gives: CDR3 protein, CDR3 DNA, clone size, D gene, J gene, V gene. The D gene is left open where the match is weak. Part of the rows lack a size; the others show once, few, many or a class for expanded clones.

cdr3_aa: CASSTLPRAATEAFF
cdr3_nt: TGTGCCAGTAGTACACTCCCCCGGGCGGCCACTGAAGCTTTCTTT
clone_size: few
d_call: NA
j_call: TRBJ1-1
v_call: TRBV19

cdr3_aa: CAWREGLTYQETQYF
cdr3_nt: TGTGCCTGGAGGGAAGGACTTACGTACCAAGAGACCCAGTACTTC
clone_size: NA
d_call: NA
j_call: TRBJ2-5
v_call: TRBV30

cdr3_aa: CASSLEPAPTEQFF
cdr3_nt: TGCGCCAGCAGCTTGGAGCCGGCACCCACTGAGCAGTTCTTC
clone_size: many
d_call: NA
j_call: TRBJ2-1
v_call: TRBV5-1

cdr3_aa: CASRKGGTELNYGYTF
cdr3_nt: TGTGCCAGCAGAAAGGGGGGGACAGAACTTAACTATGGCTACACCTTC
clone_size: NA
d_call: TRBD1
j_call: TRBJ1-2
v_call: TRBV7-8

cdr3_aa: CAWSLAGGARDTQYF
cdr3_nt: TGTGCCTGGAGTTTGGCGGGGGGGGCCCGGGATACGCAGTATTTT
clone_size: NA
d_call: TRBD2
j_call: TRBJ2-3
v_call: TRBV30

cdr3_aa: CATSDGAVDQPQHF
cdr3_nt: TGTGCCACATCTGACGGGGCGGTGGATCAGCCCCAGCATTTT
clone_size: NA
d_call: NA
j_call: TRBJ1-5
v_call: TRBV10-3

cdr3_aa: CAWSRTAGWPNEKLFF
cdr3_nt: TGTGCCTGGAGTCGAACAGCGGGGTGGCCTAATGAAAAACTGTTTTTT
clone_size: NA
d_call: NA
j_call: TRBJ1-4
v_call: TRBV30

cdr3_aa: CSVTGTDTGELFF
cdr3_nt: TGCAGCGTTACCGGGACAGATACCGGGGAGCTGTTTTTT
clone_size: NA
d_call: TRBD1
j_call: TRBJ2-2
v_call: TRBV29-1

cdr3_aa: CASALGQGYGYTF
cdr3_nt: TGTGCCAGCGCCCTTGGGCAGGGGTATGGCTACACCTTC
clone_size: NA
d_call: NA
j_call: TRBJ1-2
v_call: TRBV27

cdr3_aa: CAWRLGGSTDTQYF
cdr3_nt: TGTGCCTGGAGGTTGGGCGGGAGCACAGATACGCAGTATTTT
clone_size: NA
d_call: NA
j_call: TRBJ2-3
v_call: TRBV30